The T cell receptor beta chain under discussion was sequenced for a study of cytomegalovirus exposure and HLA in healthy donors. Looking at the study overall: Unique TCR beta sequences numbering about 100 million came from 150 million to 200 million T cells in an earlier analysis.

CDR3 length: 16 residues. Germline lookup yields CDR1 SGHRS and CDR2 YFSETQ. V was pared by 4 bases and J by 5 bases, with 14 bases of the junction left unmatched. Findings and limits, study-wide: A reported reduction in N-insertions relative to the approximately 670-donor mean was seen in an Asian-associated ancestry cluster in a later analysis. CMV antigen specificity of a few CMV-associated chains was confirmed in vitro. Researchers counted roughly 150 TCR beta chains as cytomegalovirus-associated.

This PCR relied on a set of 60 Vbeta primers and 13 Jbeta primers. Clones were sequenced by immunoSEQ multiplex PCR, and TCRdb holds only the in-frame ones, with some missing. The sample contains over 150,000 clones, roughly 76% of which appear only once. About this clone itself: Its antigen remains unknown.

The J gene is TRBJ1-1, the V gene TRBV5-1; 7 bases match TRBD1. The sequenced material came from PBMCs. The receptor comes from a man in his sixties in good health and CMV-seronegative. The CDR3 DNA sequence: TGCGCCAGCAGCACCGGGGACAGCCCAGAGGGGACTGAAGCTTTCTTT. It specifies CASSTGDSPEGTEAFF.